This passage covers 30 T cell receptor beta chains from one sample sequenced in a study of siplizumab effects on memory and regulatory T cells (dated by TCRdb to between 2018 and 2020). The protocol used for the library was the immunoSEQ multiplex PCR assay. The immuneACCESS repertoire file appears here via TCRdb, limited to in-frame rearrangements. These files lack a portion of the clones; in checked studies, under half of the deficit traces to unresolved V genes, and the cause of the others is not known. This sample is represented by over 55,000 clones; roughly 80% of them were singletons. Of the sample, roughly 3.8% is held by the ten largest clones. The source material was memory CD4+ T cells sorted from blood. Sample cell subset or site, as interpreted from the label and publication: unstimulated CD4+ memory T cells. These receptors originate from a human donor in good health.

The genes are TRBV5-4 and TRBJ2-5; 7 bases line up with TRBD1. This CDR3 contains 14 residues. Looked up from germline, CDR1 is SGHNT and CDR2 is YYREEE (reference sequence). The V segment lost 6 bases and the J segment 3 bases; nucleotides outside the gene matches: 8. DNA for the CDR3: TGTGCCAGCACCTGGGGACAGTCCGAAGAGACCCAGTACTTC. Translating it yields CASTWGQSEETQYF.

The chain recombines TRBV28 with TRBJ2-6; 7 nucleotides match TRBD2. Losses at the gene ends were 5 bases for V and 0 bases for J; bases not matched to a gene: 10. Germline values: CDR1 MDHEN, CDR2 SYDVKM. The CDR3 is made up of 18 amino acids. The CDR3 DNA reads TGTGCCAGCAGTCTCAGAGGGAGGGGAAGCTCTGGGGCCAACGTCCTGACTTTC. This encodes CASSLRGRGSSGANVLTF. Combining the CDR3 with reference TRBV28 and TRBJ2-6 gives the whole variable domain DVKVTQSSRYLVKRTGEKVFLECVQDMDHENMFWYRQDPGLGLRLIYFSYDVKMKEKGDIPEGYSVSREKKERFSLILESASTNQTSMYLCASSLRGRGSSGANVLTFGAGSRLTVL.

CDR3 amino acids: CASSRSGNVYNEQFF. CDR3 DNA: TGTGCCAGCAGCAGAAGCGGGAACGTCTACAATGAGCAGTTCTTC. The chain is built from TRBV9 and TRBJ2-1; 7 bases are a match to TRBD2. V shed 4 bases, J shed 3 bases, and the junction held 7 bases outside the gene matches. The length of the CDR3 is 15 residues. Germline V gives CDR1 SGDLS, CDR2 YYNGEE.

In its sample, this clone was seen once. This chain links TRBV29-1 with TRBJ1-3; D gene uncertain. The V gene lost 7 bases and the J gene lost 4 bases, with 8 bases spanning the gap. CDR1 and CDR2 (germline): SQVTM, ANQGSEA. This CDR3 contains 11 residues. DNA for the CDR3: TGCAGCGGGCATGAGGGAAACACCATATATTTT. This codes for CSGHEGNTIYF.

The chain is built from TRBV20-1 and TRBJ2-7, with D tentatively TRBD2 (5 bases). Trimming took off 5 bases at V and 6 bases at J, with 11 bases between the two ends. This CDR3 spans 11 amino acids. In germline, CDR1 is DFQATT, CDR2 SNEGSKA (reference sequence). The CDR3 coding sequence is TGCAGTGCTGGCGGGCCCCTCGAGCAGTACTTC. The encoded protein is CSAGGPLEQYF.

The DNA of the CDR3 is TGTGCCACCAGCAGAGTGGGAGTCTCTGAAGCTTTCTTT. Its translation is CATSRVGVSEAFF. The rearrangement joins TRBV15 to TRBJ1-1; D gene uncertain. The V and J ends lost 1 base and 6 bases respectively, with 9 bases between them. The CDR3 is made up of 13 amino acids. Germline CDR1 reads LNHNV; CDR2 reads YYDKDF (reference sequence).

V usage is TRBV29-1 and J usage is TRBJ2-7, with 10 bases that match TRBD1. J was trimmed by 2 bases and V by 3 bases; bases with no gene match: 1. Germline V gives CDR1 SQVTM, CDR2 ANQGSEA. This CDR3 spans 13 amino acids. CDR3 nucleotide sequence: TGCAGCGTTGAGGGACAGGGGACCTACGAGCAGTACTTC. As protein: CSVEGQGTYEQYF.

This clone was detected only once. CDR3: CASSTNSGSRGYTF. The DNA of the CDR3 is TGTGCCAGCAGTACCAATTCAGGGAGCCGAGGCTACACCTTC. The chain recombines TRBV2 with TRBJ1-2; D is possibly TRBD1 (5 bases). The ends were cut back, 5 bases at V and 8 bases at J, with 18 bases in the middle. Germline V gene data show CDR1 as SNHLY and CDR2 as FYNNEI. The length of the CDR3 is 14 residues.

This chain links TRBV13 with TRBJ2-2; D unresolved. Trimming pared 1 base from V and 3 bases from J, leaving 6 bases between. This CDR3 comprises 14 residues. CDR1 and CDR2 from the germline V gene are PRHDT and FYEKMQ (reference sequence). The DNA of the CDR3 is TGTGCCAGCAGCTTAGTCGGTGACACCGGGGAGCTGTTTTTT. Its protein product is CASSLVGDTGELFF.

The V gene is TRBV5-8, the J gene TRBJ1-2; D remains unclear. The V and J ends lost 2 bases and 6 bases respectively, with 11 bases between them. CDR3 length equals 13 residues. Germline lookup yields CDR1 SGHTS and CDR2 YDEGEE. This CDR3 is CASSFTLRNGYTF. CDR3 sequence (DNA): TGTGCCAGCAGCTTTACCCTTAGGAATGGCTACACCTTC.

The CDR3 protein is CASSAPGQGNTGELFF. Written as DNA, the CDR3 is TGTGCCAGCTCAGCCCCGGGACAGGGGAACACCGGGGAGCTGTTTTTT. V gene TRBV18 combines with J gene TRBJ2-2; 9 bases line up with TRBD1. Germline V lookup: CDR1 KGHSH, CDR2 LQKENI. Germline trimming cut 5 bases from V and 1 base from J; bases unmatched to any gene: 5. The CDR3 runs to 16 residues. Full variable domain (rest looked up from reference TRBV18 and TRBJ2-2): NAGVMQNPRHLVRRRGQEARLRCSPMKGHSHVYWYRQLPEEGLKFMVYLQKENIIDESGMPKERFSAEFPKEGPSILRIQQVVRGDSAAYFCASSAPGQGNTGELFFGEGSRLTVL.

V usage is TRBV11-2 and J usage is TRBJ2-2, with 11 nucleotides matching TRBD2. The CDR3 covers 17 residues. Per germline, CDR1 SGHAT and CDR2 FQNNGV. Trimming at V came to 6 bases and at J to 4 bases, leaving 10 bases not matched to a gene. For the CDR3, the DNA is TGTGCCAGCAGGAATAGCGGGAGGGCCGGGGTCACCGGGGAGCTGTTTTTT. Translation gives CASRNSGRAGVTGELFF.

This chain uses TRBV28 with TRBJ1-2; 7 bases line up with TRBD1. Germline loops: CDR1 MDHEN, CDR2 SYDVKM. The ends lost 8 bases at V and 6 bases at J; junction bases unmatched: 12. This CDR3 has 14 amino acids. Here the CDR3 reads CASQIPGQNNGYTF. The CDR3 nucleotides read TGTGCCAGCCAGATTCCGGGACAGAATAATGGCTACACCTTC.

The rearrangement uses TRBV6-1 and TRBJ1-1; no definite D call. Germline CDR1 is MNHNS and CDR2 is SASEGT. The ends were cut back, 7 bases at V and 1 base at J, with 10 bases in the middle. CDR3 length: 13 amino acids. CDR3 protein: CASKGPENTEAFF. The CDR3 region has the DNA TGTGCCAGCAAAGGGCCGGAGAACACTGAAGCTTTCTTT.

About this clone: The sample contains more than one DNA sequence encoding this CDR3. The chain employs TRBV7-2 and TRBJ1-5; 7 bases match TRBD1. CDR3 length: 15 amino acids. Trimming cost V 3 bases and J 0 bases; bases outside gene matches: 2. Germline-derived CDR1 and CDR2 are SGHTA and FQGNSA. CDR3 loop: CASSLGQSSNQPQHF. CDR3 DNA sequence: TGTGCCAGCAGCTTGGGACAGTCTAGCAATCAGCCCCAGCATTTT.

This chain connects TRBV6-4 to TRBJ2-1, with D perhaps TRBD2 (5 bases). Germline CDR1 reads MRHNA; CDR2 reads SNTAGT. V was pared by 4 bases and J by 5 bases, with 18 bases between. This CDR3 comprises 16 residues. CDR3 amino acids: CASSAQTTTSHNEQFF. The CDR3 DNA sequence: TGTGCCAGCAGTGCCCAGACTACCACCTCTCACAATGAGCAGTTCTTC.

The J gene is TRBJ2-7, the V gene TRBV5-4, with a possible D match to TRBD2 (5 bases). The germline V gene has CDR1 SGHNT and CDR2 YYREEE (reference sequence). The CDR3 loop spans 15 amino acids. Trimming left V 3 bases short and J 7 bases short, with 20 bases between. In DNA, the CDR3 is TGTGCCAGCAGCTCAAACCGGGCCCGAACGGGGGAGCAGTACTTC. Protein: CASSSNRARTGEQYF.

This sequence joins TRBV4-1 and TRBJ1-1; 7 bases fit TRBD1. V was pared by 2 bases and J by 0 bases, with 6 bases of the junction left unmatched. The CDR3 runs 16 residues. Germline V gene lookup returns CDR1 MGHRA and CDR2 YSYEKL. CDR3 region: CASSQRGGRMNTEAFF. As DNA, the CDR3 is TGCGCCAGCAGCCAACGAGGGGGCAGGATGAACACTGAAGCTTTCTTT.

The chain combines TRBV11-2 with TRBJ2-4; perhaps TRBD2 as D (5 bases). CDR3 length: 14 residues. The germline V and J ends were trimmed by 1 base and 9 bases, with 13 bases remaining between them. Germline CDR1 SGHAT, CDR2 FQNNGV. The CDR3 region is CASSLARLEGIQYF. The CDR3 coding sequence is TGTGCCAGCAGCTTAGCTAGGCTAGAGGGCATTCAGTACTTC.

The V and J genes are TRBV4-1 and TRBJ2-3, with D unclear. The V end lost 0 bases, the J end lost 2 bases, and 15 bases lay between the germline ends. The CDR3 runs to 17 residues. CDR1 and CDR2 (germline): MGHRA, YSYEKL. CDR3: CASSQDLGQKITDTQYF. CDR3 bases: TGCGCCAGCAGCCAAGATTTAGGGCAGAAGATCACAGATACGCAGTATTTT.

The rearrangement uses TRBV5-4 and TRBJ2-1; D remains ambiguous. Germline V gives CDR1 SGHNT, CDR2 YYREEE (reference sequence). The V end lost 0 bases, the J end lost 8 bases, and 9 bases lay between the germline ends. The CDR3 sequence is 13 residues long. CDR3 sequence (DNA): TGTGCCAGCAGCTTGGGGGGTAGATATGAGCAGTTCTTC. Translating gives CASSLGGRYEQFF.

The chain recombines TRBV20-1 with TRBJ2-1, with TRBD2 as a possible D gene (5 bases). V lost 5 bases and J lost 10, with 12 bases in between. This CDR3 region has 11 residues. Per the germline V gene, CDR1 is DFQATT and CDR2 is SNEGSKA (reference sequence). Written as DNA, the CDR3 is TGCAGTGCTTCGACTACACGAGAGCAGTTCTTC. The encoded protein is CSASTTREQFF.

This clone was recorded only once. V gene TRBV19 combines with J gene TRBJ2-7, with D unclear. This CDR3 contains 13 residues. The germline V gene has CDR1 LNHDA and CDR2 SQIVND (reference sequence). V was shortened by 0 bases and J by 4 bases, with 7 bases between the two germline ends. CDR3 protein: CASSIEARYEQYF. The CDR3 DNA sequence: TGTGCCAGTAGTATAGAGGCAAGGTACGAGCAGTACTTC.

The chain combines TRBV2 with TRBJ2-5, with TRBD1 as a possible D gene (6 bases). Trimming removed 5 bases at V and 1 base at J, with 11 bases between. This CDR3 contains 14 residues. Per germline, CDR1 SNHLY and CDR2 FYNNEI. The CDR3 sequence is CASSITGTQETQYF. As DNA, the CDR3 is TGTGCCAGCAGTATTACAGGGACCCAAGAGACCCAGTACTTC.

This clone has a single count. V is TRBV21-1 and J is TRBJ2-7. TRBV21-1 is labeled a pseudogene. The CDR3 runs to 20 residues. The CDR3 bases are TGTGCCAGCAGCAAAGAGGGAGAAGAGGGGATAGCATCACGGTCGGGCGAGCAGTACTTC. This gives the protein CASSKEGEEGIASRSGEQYF.

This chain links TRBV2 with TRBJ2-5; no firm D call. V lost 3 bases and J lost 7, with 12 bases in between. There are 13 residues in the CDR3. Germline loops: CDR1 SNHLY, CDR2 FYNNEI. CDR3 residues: CASSDSPSGTQYF. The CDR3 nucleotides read TGTGCCAGCAGTGACTCGCCGTCGGGGACCCAGTACTTC.

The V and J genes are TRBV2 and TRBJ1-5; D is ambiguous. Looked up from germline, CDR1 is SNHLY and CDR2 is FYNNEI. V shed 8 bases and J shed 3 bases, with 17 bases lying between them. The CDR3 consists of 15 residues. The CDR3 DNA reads TGTGCCAGCGCGCAGGTGCCCGCCGACAATCAGCCCCAGCATTTT. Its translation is CASAQVPADNQPQHF.

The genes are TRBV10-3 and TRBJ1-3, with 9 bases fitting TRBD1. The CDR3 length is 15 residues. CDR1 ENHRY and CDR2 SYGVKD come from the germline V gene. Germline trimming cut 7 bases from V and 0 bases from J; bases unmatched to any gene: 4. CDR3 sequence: CAIMTGQGSGNTIYF. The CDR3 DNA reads TGTGCCATCATGACGGGACAGGGCTCTGGAAACACCATATATTTT.

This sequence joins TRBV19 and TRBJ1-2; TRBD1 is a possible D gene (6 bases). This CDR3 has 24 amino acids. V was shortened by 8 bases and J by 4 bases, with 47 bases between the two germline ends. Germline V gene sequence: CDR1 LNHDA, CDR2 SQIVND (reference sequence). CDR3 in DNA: TGTGCCAGTCATCGGGGGCGACCAACAGAGACAAAAGGTTCTCTTCCACCGGCAAGCTATGGCTACACCTTC. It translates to CASHRGRPTETKGSLPPASYGYTF.

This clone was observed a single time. This chain's CDR3 is CASSQVLWGDRETQYF. CDR3 sequence (DNA): TGCGCCAGCAGCCAAGTGTTATGGGGAGATCGGGAGACCCAGTACTTC. This sequence joins TRBV4-1 and TRBJ2-5; possibly TRBD2 for D (5 bases). With 1 base removed from V and 5 bases from J, the gap between germline ends came to 17 bases. The CDR3 extends over 16 amino acids. Germline values: CDR1 MGHRA, CDR2 YSYEKL.